This TCR beta chain is drawn from a study of T cell changes during pregnancy in multiple sclerosis. Assay used: immunoSEQ multiplex PCR; TCRdb lists only in-frame clones, some missing. The data show around 42,000 clones, 75% to 95% seen once. V dropped 4 bases and J dropped 1; count of bases not matched to a gene: 7. Germline V gene sequence: CDR1 SGHDT, CDR2 YYEEEE. CDR3 length: 16 residues. The gene calls are TRBV5-6 and TRBJ1-5, with 8 bases aligning to TRBD1. The starting material was CD4+ T cells from peripheral blood mononuclear cells, obtained in the second trimester of pregnancy. The receptor's source is a female donor in good health, enrolled as a control in a pregnancy study. CDR3 DNA sequence: TGTGCCAGCAGCCCAGGGGGCCATCTGAGCAATCAGCCCCAGCATTTT. It encodes CASSPGGHLSNQPQHF.